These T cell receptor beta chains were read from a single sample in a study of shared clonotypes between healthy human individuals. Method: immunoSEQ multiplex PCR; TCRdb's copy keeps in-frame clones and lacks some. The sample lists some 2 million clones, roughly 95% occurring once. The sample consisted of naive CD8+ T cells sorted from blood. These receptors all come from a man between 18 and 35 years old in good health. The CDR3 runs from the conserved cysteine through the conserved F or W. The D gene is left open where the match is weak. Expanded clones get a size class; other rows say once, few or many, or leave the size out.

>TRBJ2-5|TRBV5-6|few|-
TGTGCCAGCAGCAACCGTACCAGGGAGTACTTC
CASSNRTREYF
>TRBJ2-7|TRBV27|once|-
TGTGCCAGCAGTCCCCTGGGGGGGCAGGGATCCTACGAGCAGTATTTC
CASSPLGGQGSYEQYF
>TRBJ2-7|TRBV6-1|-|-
TGTGCCAGCAGTGTAGGCTACGAGCAGTACTTC
CASSVGYEQYF
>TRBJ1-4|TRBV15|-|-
TGTGCCACCAGCGATGAAAAACTGTTTTTT
CATSDEKLFF
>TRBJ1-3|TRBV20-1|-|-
TGCAGTGCTCCTGTTGGAAACACCATATATTTT
CSAPVGNTIYF
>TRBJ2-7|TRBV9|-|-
TGTGCCAGCAGCCCTCCAGGGGATCTTGACGAGCAGTACTTC
CASSPPGDLDEQYF
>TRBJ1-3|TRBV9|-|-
TGTGCCAGCAGCGGAGATGGAAACACCATATATTTT
CASSGDGNTIYF
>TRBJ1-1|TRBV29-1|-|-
TGCAGCGTTCGAACAGGGTATCCTGAAGCTTTCTTT
CSVRTGYPEAFF
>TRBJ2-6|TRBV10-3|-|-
TGTGCCATCCCGATGGACTCTGGGGCCAACGTCCTGACTTTC
CAIPMDSGANVLTF
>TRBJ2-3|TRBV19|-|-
TGTGCCAGTAGTATAAGAGACTCAGTCACAGATACGCAGTATTTT
CASSIRDSVTDTQYF
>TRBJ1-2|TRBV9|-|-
TGTGCCAGCAGCGGGGGGCAGGTTTCGGGCTACACCTTC
CASSGGQVSGYTF
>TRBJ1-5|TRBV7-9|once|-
TGTGCCAGCAGCTCCCTCGGATGGGCTAGCAATCAGCCCCAGCATTTT
CASSSLGWASNQPQHF
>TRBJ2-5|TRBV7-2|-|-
TGTGCCAGCAGCTTAGCGCAAAGGGTTCCAAAAGAGACCCAGTACTTC
CASSLAQRVPKETQYF
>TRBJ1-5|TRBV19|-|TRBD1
TGTGCCAGTAGTATAGGCAGGGGGTTGGATCAGCCCCAGCATTTT
CASSIGRGLDQPQHF
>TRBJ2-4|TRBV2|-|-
TGTGCCAGCAGTGAAAGGCTGGGTGGGTCCAAAAACATTCAGTACTTC
CASSERLGGSKNIQYF
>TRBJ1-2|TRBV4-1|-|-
TGCGCCAGCAGCCAAGACCGGCATGGCTACACCTTC
CASSQDRHGYTF
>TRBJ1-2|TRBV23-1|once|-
TGCGCCAGCAGTCAAGCCGGGGAAGACTATGGCTACACCTTC
CASSQAGEDYGYTF
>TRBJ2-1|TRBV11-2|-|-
TGTGCCAGCAGCGCAACCGGGAAGCCCTCCTACAATGAGCAGTTCTTC
CASSATGKPSYNEQFF
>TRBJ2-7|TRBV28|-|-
TGTGCCAGCACGGAGACCGGGACAAGGGCCCTAGGGCAGTACTTC
CASTETGTRALGQYF
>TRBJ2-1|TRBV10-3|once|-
TGTGCCATCAGTGAGAGGGACTGGCAATACTACAATGAGCAGTTCTTC
CAISERDWQYYNEQFF
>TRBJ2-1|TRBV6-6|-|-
TGTGCCAGCAGTGTAGGGGGTTACAATGAGCAGTTCTTC
CASSVGGYNEQFF
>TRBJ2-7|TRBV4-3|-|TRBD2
TGCGCCAGCAGCCAAGATTCGTCTGCGGGAGCCTACGAGCAGTACTTC
CASSQDSSAGAYEQYF
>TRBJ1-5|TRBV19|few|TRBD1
TGTGCCAGTATAGGACAGGGGGAGAGCCAGCCCCAGCATTTT
CASIGQGESQPQHF
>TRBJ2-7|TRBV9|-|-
TGTGCCAGCAGCGTAGGAGGGGACGGCTACGAGCAGTACTTC
CASSVGGDGYEQYF
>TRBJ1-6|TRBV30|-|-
TGTGCCTGGAAGGCTAATTCACCCCTCCACTTT
CAWKANSPLHF
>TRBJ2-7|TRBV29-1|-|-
TGCAGCGCCACCAAATTATCTGACTACGAGCAGTACTTC
CSATKLSDYEQYF
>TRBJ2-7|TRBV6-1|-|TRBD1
TGTGCCAGCAGACCCCGGACAGGGGGGAACGAGCAGTACTTC
CASRPRTGGNEQYF
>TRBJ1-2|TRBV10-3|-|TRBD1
TGTGCCAGCACCCTACAGGGGGCGGAGGGCTACACCTTC
CASTLQGAEGYTF
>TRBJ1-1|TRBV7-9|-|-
TGTGCCAGCAGCTCCACAGAGTCCGGGGAACGAGGGCACACTGAAGCTTTCTTT
CASSSTESGERGHTEAFF
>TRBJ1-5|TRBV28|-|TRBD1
TGTGCCAGCAGCCCGGGACAGGGTCATCAGCCCCAGCATTTT
CASSPGQGHQPQHF
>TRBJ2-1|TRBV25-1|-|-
TGTGCCAGCAGTGAATATGGGGGAAAGTCCTACAATGAGCAGTTCTTC
CASSEYGGKSYNEQFF
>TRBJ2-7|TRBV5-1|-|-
TGCGCCAGCAGCTTGGCCGTGACGGGGGTGGCCTACGAGCAGTACTTC
CASSLAVTGVAYEQYF
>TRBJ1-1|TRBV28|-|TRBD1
TGTGCCAGCAGTTTTACAGGGGCTACTGAAGCTTTCTTT
CASSFTGATEAFF
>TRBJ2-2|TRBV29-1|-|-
TGCAGCGGGCGTTTCCCCGGCGGGGAGCTGTTTTTT
CSGRFPGGELFF
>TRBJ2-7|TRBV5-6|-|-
TGTGCCAGCAGCTTAGGGCAGGGATGGAGCTACGAGCAGTACTTC
CASSLGQGWSYEQYF
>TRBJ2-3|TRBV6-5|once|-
TGTGCCAGCAGTTACTTCGCGGGAGATACGCAGTATTTT
CASSYFAGDTQYF
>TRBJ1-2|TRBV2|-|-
TGTGCCAGCAGTGAGGTCACAGGAGGGTATGGCTACACCTTC
CASSEVTGGYGYTF
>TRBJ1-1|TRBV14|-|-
TGTGCCAGCAGCCAGTCAGGGCCTGAAGCTTTCTTT
CASSQSGPEAFF
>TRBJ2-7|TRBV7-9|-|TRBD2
TGTGCCAGCAGCTTAGCATCGGGCGGGAGCTCCTACGAGCAGTACTTC
CASSLASGGSSYEQYF
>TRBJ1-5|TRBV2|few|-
TGTGCCAGCAGTGAAGGAGGGTGGGATAGCAATCAGCCCCAGCATTTT
CASSEGGWDSNQPQHF
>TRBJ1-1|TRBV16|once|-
TGTGCCAGCAGTCCCGGGCGGGGTTACGTTGAAGCTTTCTTT
CASSPGRGYVEAFF
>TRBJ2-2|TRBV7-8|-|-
TGTGCCAGCAGCCTCTCAGGGATTGGGGCCGGGGAGCTGTTTTTT
CASSLSGIGAGELFF
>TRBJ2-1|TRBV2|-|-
TGTGCCAGCAGTGATTGGGGGGAAGACAATGAGCAGTTCTTC
CASSDWGEDNEQFF
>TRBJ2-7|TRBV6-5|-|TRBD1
TGTGCCAGCAGTTACGGGACAGGGGTTCTCACCTACGAGCAGTACTTC
CASSYGTGVLTYEQYF
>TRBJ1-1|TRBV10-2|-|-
TGCGCCAGCGCCACAGGGTGGGGTACCCCTGAAGCTTTCTTT
CASATGWGTPEAFF
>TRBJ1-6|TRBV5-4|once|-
TGTGCCAGCAGCTTCGGTGGTGCCCAGGGTCAATCACCCCTCCACTTT
CASSFGGAQGQSPLHF
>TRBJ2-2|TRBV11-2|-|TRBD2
TGTGCCAGCAGCTTAGATCGGCTAGCGGACACCGGGGAGCTGTTTTTT
CASSLDRLADTGELFF
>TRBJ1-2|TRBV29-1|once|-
TGCAGCGTTGTTGGGGGGAATGGTGGCTACACCTTC
CSVVGGNGGYTF
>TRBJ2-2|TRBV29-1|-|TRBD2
TGCAGCGTTGAATTCCCTAGCGGGGGAAGTACCGGGGAGCTGTTTTTT
CSVEFPSGGSTGELFF
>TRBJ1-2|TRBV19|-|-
TGTGCCAGTAACTGGGCTACCACGGGAGGCTACACCTTC
CASNWATTGGYTF
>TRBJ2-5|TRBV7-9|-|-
TGTGCCAGCAGTTTCAGGGAGCAAGAGACCCAGTACTTC
CASSFREQETQYF
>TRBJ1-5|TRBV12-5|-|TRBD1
TGTGCTAGTGGGGATGACAGGGATCGGAATCAGCCCCAGCATTTT
CASGDDRDRNQPQHF
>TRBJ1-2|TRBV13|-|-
TGTGCCAGCAGCTTAGGCCTAACGGGTAACTATGGCTACACCTTC
CASSLGLTGNYGYTF
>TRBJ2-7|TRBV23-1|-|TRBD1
TGCGCCAGCAGTCAATCTTCCTGGACAGGGCGGGAGCAGTACTTC
CASSQSSWTGREQYF
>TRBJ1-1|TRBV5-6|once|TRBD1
TGTGCCAGCAGCCCAACAGGGGCGTCTGAAGCTTTCTTT
CASSPTGASEAFF
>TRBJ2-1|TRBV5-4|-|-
TGTGCCAGCAGCATCGGTGATAGCGGCCTTTACAATGAGCAGTTCTTC
CASSIGDSGLYNEQFF
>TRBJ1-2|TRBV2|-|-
TGTGCCAGCAAAATGACCACTAACTATGGCTACACCTTC
CASKMTTNYGYTF
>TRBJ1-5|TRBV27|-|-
TGTGCCAGCAGTTTCGTGGGACATAATCAGCCCCAGCATTTT
CASSFVGHNQPQHF
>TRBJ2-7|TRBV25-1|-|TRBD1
TGTGCCAGCAGCCAACAGGGGTGGGAGCAGTACTTC
CASSQQGWEQYF